This TCR beta chain emerged from a study of kidney transplant recipient with SARS-CoV-2 infection. This clonotype was recorded at least ten times. TCRdb ran MiXCR on the reads and lists one entry per CDR3 protein. Seen here are about 240,000 distinct CDR3 sequences, less than 35% observed once, and the top ten hold under 9.5%. Germline V lookup: CDR1 MNHGY, CDR2 SVAAGI. The CDR3 covers 17 residues. Deletions cut 5 bases from V and 4 bases from J, with 23 bases between. The source is a male patient aged 25-45 years who had COVID-19 and was a kidney transplant recipient. Some of the T cells might come from the graft donor. Sequencing was performed on a blood sample, taken at baseline and around day 110 from a kidney transplant recipient. The chain has TRBV6-9 and TRBJ1-2; no clear D gene. CDR3 protein: CASSGIRPYGKTYGYTF. DNA for the CDR3: TGTGCCAGCAGTGGGATCAGGCCTTACGGAAAGACCTATGGCTACACCTTC.